Listed below are T cell receptor beta chains from one sample, sequenced in a study of cytomegalovirus exposure and HLA in healthy donors. Assay: immunoSEQ multiplex PCR; the TCRdb copy retains only in-frame clones and omits some. The sample holds some 190,000 clones, approximately 80% seen once. What was sequenced was PBMCs. The receptors were gathered from a man aged 18-30 years in good health and CMV-seronegative. Both conserved end residues are part of each CDR3.

v_call: TRBV5-6; cdr3_aa: CASSFPRGSLGNTIYF
v_call: TRBV28; cdr3_aa: CASRSPPSGRVKTEAFF
v_call: TRBV19; cdr3_aa: CASSNPPLGSNEQFF
v_call: TRBV18; cdr3_aa: CASSPVWERTYGYTF
v_call: TRBV7-3; cdr3_aa: CASSLTSGSRETQYF
v_call: TRBV5-6; cdr3_aa: CASSPRGTNTEAFF
v_call: TRBV10-3; cdr3_aa: CAIRSGTSDEQFF
v_call: TRBV28; cdr3_aa: CASSLGLAGDEQYF
v_call: TRBV19; cdr3_aa: CASRGSGGNEQFF
v_call: TRBV27; cdr3_aa: CASRWDRGTYEQYF
v_call: TRBV28; cdr3_aa: CASYNTGGSSGRTYEQYF
v_call: TRBV7-2; cdr3_aa: CASSFGDTEAFF
v_call: TRBV27; cdr3_aa: CASTSIQGKETQYF
v_call: TRBV4-1; cdr3_aa: CASSQREGRISGANVLTF
v_call: TRBV5-5; cdr3_aa: CASSPGQGRMDYGYTF
v_call: TRBV6-5; cdr3_aa: CASSLRTGAGPQHF
v_call: TRBV11-2; cdr3_aa: CASISNDRDIDSYEQYF
v_call: TRBV6-5; cdr3_aa: CASSYSRARNTEAFF
v_call: TRBV7-2; cdr3_aa: CASSFDGGAGDTQYF
v_call: TRBV5-1; cdr3_aa: CASSSSGGVYEQYF
v_call: TRBV5-8; cdr3_aa: CASLKWGVTEQYF
v_call: TRBV15; cdr3_aa: CATSKYMNEKLFF
v_call: TRBV19; cdr3_aa: CASSIDSHAAAYEQYF
v_call: TRBV30; cdr3_aa: CAWRPPGGGYTF
v_call: TRBV2; cdr3_aa: CASSETSGRTSPGETQYF
v_call: TRBV27; cdr3_aa: CASSLGHNYGYTF
v_call: TRBV23-1; cdr3_aa: CASSQSDSSGANVLTF
v_call: TRBV15; cdr3_aa: CATSTTGGPYEQYF
v_call: TRBV11-2; cdr3_aa: CASSLGASYYNEQFF
v_call: TRBV2; cdr3_aa: CASIVTGSYEQYF
v_call: TRBV9; cdr3_aa: CASSIGAGYTF
v_call: TRBV10-3; cdr3_aa: CAISDRDRDTGELFF
v_call: TRBV5-1; cdr3_aa: CASSSGPGTSTDTQYF
v_call: TRBV28; cdr3_aa: CASSLSLSGANVLTF
v_call: TRBV7-2; cdr3_aa: CASSRPSGGAREQYF
v_call: TRBV18; cdr3_aa: CASSPSRQAGQPQHF
v_call: TRBV14; cdr3_aa: CASSPQGNKAFF
v_call: TRBV5-8; cdr3_aa: CASSLGDRNYGYTF
v_call: TRBV9; cdr3_aa: CASRIGAGRLETQYF
v_call: TRBV7-3; cdr3_aa: CASSLTWAGRDTGELFF
v_call: TRBV5-4; cdr3_aa: CASSYGQGSSPLHF
v_call: TRBV10-3; cdr3_aa: CASRTGRNEKLFF
v_call: TRBV7-6; cdr3_aa: CASSWDTGYEAFF
v_call: TRBV5-1; cdr3_aa: CASSPLGGLAGGYEQYF
v_call: TRBV19; cdr3_aa: CASRHRDTNYGYTF
v_call: TRBV27; cdr3_aa: CASSRTGTSGYEQYF
v_call: TRBV18; cdr3_aa: CASSPRTNWGVKTYTEAFF
v_call: TRBV10-1; cdr3_aa: CASGPGQNGDTQYF
v_call: TRBV28; cdr3_aa: CASSSIREQGQEEKLFF
v_call: TRBV27; cdr3_aa: CASSGGTSGRMADTQYF
v_call: TRBV27; cdr3_aa: CASSSTYGTGVNSPLHF